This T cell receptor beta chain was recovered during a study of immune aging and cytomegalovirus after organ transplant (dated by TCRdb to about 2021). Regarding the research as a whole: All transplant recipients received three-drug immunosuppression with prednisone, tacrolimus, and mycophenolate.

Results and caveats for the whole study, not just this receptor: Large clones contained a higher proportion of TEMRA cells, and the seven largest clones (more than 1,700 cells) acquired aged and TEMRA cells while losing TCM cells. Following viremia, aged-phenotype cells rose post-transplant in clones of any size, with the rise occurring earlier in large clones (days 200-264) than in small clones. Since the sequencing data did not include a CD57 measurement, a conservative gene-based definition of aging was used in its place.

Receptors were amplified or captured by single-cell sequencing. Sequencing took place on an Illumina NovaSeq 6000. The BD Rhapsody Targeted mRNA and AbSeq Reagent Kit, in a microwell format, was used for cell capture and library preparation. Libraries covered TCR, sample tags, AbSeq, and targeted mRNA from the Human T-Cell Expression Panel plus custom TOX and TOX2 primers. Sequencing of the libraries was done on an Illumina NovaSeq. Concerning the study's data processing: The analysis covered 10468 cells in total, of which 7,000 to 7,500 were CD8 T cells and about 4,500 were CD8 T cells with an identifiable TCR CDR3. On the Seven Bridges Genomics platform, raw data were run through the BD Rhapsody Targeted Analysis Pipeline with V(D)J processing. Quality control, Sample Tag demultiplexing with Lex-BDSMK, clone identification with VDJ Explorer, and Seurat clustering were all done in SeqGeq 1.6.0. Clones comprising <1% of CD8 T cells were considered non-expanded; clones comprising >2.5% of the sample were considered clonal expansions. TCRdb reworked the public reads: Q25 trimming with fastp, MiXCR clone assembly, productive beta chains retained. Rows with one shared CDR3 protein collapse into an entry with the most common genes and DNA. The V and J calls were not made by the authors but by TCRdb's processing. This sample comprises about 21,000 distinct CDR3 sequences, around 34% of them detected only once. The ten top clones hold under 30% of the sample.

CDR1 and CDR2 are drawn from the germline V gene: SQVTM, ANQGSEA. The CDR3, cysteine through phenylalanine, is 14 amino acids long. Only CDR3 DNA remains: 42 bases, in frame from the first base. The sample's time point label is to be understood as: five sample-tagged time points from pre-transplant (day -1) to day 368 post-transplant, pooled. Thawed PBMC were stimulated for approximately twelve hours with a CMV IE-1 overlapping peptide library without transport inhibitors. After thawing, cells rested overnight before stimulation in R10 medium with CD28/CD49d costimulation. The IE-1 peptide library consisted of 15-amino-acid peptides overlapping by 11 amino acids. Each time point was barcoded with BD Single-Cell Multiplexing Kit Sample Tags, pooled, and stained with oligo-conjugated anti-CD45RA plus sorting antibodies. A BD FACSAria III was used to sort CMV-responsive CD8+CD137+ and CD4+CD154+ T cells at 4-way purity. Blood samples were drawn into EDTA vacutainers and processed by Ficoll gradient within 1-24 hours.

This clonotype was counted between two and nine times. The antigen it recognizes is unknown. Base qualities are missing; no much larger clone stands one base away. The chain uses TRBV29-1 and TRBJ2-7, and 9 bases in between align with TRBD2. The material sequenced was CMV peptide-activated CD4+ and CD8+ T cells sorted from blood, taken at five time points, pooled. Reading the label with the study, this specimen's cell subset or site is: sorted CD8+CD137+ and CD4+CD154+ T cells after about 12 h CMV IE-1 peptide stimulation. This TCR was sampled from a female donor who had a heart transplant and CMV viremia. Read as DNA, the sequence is TGCAGTTTGAGAGCGGGAGGTCCCTCCTACGAGCAGTACTTC. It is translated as CSLRAGGPSYEQYF.